This note documents a single TCR beta chain sequence. Its antigen is not identified. Original methodology: ImmunoSEQ only sent back junction sequences with no quality scores, so filtering was done differently. The table came from immunoSEQ multiplex PCR; TCRdb's copy has only in-frame clones and leaves some out. The DNA gave D and trimming, while V, J and clone size come from that table. Of 1.6 million or so clones listed, roughly 97% were seen once; the top ten hold roughly 1.2%. This specimen comes from a study of shared clonotypes between healthy human individuals. The wider study: Each donor's CD8 memory used one plate, CD8 naive two, each CD4 subset three.

Points from the study as a whole: Owing to a small donor count, the genetic and exposure-history diversity represented was limited.

Trimming took off 6 bases at V and 1 base at J, with 11 bases between the two ends. The CDR3 spans 14 residues. Germline loops: CDR1 SGHNT, CDR2 YYREEE (reference sequence). This chain links TRBV5-4 with TRBJ2-1; D is tentatively TRBD1 or TRBD2 (5 bases each). Sequenced: naive CD4+ T cells sorted from blood. Subset indicated: CD45RA+ positively selected. The sequence was collected from a man younger than 40 in good health. This CDR3 reads CASTRWGSYNEQFF. CDR3 nucleotides: TGTGCCAGCACCCGGTGGGGGTCCTACAATGAGCAGTTCTTC. The full variable domain, completed using reference TRBV5-4 and TRBJ2-1, is ETGVTQSPTHLIKTRGQQVTLRCSSQSGHNTVSWYQQALGQGPQFIFQYYREEENGRGNFPPRFSGLQFPNYSSELNVNALELDDSALYLCASTRWGSYNEQFFGPGTRLTVL.